This TCR beta chain was obtained from a study of blood T cell repertoires in COVID-19. Study-wide background: Spain, Italy and the United States supplied samples that represented acute and convalescent COVID-19. T cells, B-cell-depleted T cells, or PBMCs provided the cDNA or gDNA that served as material.

Per the authors' pipeline: Cell counts per sample came from amplifying reference gene primers. Using immunoSEQ multiplex PCR, the repertoire was profiled, and TCRdb retains in-frame clones only, with some absent. V and J calls plus clone size are reproduced from that table; the DNA served to infer D and trimming. This sample has about 290,000 clones; around four fifths occur once, and the top ten carry around 4%. This clone was detected only a few times. The germline V gene encodes CDR1 SGHDN and CDR2 FVKESK. The V and J ends lost 5 bases and 4 bases, in that order; junction bases with no gene match: 4. This CDR3 region has 13 residues.

V is TRBV14 and J is TRBJ2-5, with 7 nucleotides matching TRBD1. Material for sequencing was peripheral blood. The sequence was obtained from a woman between 50 and 59 years old with active or convalescent COVID-19. CDR3 coding DNA: TGTGCCAGCAGCACCAGGACAGGAGAGACCCAGTACTTC. Its translation is CASSTRTGETQYF.